A single sample is the source of the 5 T cell receptor beta chains below, sequenced in a study of shared clonotypes between healthy human individuals. CD45RO-negative cells were positively selected for CCR7, leaving out terminally differentiated effector memory CD45RA+ cells. Profiled with immunoSEQ multiplex PCR; TCRdb holds only in-frame clones, not every one. The sample lists hundreds of thousands of clones; around 96% were seen once. Sample: naive CD8+ T cells sorted from blood. Every receptor here comes from a woman in her twenties or thirties in good health.

The genes are TRBV11-2 and TRBJ2-1; D is uncertain. The ends were cut back, 6 bases at V and 3 bases at J, with 6 bases in the middle. This CDR3 is 12 amino acids long. Germline CDR1 and CDR2: SGHAT and FQNNGV. CDR3 amino acids: CASSGDYNEQFF. In DNA form, the CDR3 reads TGTGCCAGCAGTGGGGACTACAATGAGCAGTTCTTC. Full variable domain (rest looked up from reference TRBV11-2 and TRBJ2-1): EAGVAQSPRYKIIEKRQSVAFWCNPISGHATLYWYQQILGQGPKLLIQFQNNGVVDDSQLPKDRFSAERLKGVDSTLKIQPAKLEDSAVYLCASSGDYNEQFFGPGTRLTVL.

This sequence joins TRBV28 and TRBJ1-1; 7 bases match TRBD1. The germline V gene has CDR1 MDHEN and CDR2 SYDVKM. The CDR3 totals 18 residues. The V segment lost 1 base and the J segment 3 bases; nucleotides outside the gene matches: 14. The CDR3 spells CASSLYQGGVPRDTEAFF. Here the CDR3 DNA reads TGTGCCAGCAGTTTATACCAGGGGGGAGTTCCGCGGGACACTGAAGCTTTCTTT. The full variable domain, rest sourced from reference TRBV28 and TRBJ1-1, is DVKVTQSSRYLVKRTGEKVFLECVQDMDHENMFWYRQDPGLGLRLIYFSYDVKMKEKGDIPEGYSVSREKKERFSLILESASTNQTSMYLCASSLYQGGVPRDTEAFFGQGTRLTVV.

Note on this clone: An end of the junction does not agree with germline; a read error may underlie this. J is TRBJ1-1 and V is TRBV7-9, with TRBD1 as a possible D gene (6 bases). Germline V gives CDR1 SEHNR, CDR2 FQNEAQ (reference sequence). The CDR3 length is 12 residues. CDR3 DNA sequence: TGTGCCAGCAGCTTAGGTCCCCAGGGGTGCGTCTTT. Protein sequence: CASSLGPQGCVF.

The chain employs TRBV19 and TRBJ1-5; maybe TRBD1 (5 bases). The CDR3 loop spans 15 amino acids. With 7 bases removed from V and 7 bases from J, the gap between germline ends came to 20 bases. Germline values: CDR1 LNHDA, CDR2 SQIVND (reference sequence). This chain's CDR3 is CASTEEGPSHQPQHF. For the CDR3, the DNA is TGTGCCAGTACGGAAGAGGGACCTTCCCACCAGCCCCAGCATTTT.

The chain couples TRBV5-8 to TRBJ1-5; D not certain. V lost 2 bases, J lost 4 bases, and 10 bases lay in between. The CDR3 is made up of 14 amino acids. Germline V lookup: CDR1 SGHTS, CDR2 YDEGEE. CDR3 in amino acids: CASSFGWGNQPQHF. The CDR3 DNA sequence: TGTGCCAGCAGCTTTGGGTGGGGTAATCAGCCCCAGCATTTT.